These 19 T cell receptor beta chains share one sample of origin, sequenced in a study of blood T cell repertoires in COVID-19. Assay used: immunoSEQ multiplex PCR; TCRdb lists only in-frame clones, some missing. The profile shows approximately 240,000 clones, about four fifths of them singletons. Material for sequencing was PBMCs or T cells enriched from blood (not recorded which). These receptor sequences come from a woman aged 40 to 50 with acute COVID-19.

The rearrangement uses TRBV7-3 and TRBJ1-2; a possible D gene is TRBD1 (5 bases). CDR3 length equals 15 residues. Germline CDR1 SGHTA, CDR2 FQGTGA. V dropped 2 bases and J dropped 3 bases, with 13 bases sitting between them. CDR3 sequence (DNA): TGTGCCAGCAGCTTAGGACCGGGGGGATACTATGGCTACACCTTC. As protein: CASSLGPGGYYGYTF.

The rearrangement links TRBV28 to TRBJ1-6, with a weak D call TRBD1 (5 bases). This CDR3 has 14 residues. Germline loops: CDR1 MDHEN, CDR2 SYDVKM. V was clipped by 8 bases and J by 7 bases, with 15 bases between them. The CDR3, as DNA: TGTGCCAGCGGACCCCACCGGGGGAATTCACCCCTCCACTTT. Protein: CASGPHRGNSPLHF.

This sequence joins TRBV7-9 and TRBJ1-2; TRBD1 aligns across 7 bases. The CDR3 spans 14 residues. Germline V CDR1 and CDR2: SEHNR, FQNEAQ (reference sequence). V dropped 5 bases and J dropped 1; count of bases not matched to a gene: 4. CDR3 nucleotides: TGTGCCAGCAGCACGGGACAGATTAACTATGGCTACACCTTC. Residues: CASSTGQINYGYTF.

This clone occurred a few times. The rearrangement links TRBV6-2 or TRBV6-3 to TRBJ2-7; D might be TRBD1 (6 bases). V was trimmed by 2 bases and J by 1 base, leaving 12 bases between them. The CDR3 loop spans 15 amino acids. Germline values: CDR1 MNHEY, CDR2 SVGEGT. CDR3 in amino acids: CASSYPSDSSYEQYF. The CDR3 nucleotides read TGTGCCAGCAGTTACCCCTCGGACAGTTCCTACGAGCAGTACTTC.

The count of this clone is one. The chain is built from TRBV28 and TRBJ1-2; possibly TRBD1 for D (6 bases). Germline-derived CDR1 and CDR2 are MDHEN and SYDVKM. V gave up 5 bases and J gave up 4 bases, with 17 bases separating them. This CDR3 region has 15 residues. CDR3 DNA sequence: TGTGCCAGCAGTCTAAGGGGAGACAGGATCTATGGCTACACCTTC. It yields the protein CASSLRGDRIYGYTF.

This chain uses TRBV24-1 with TRBJ2-1, with 11 bases identical to TRBD2. With 1 base clipped from V and 2 bases from J, the junction kept 18 bases outside the gene matches. The CDR3 extends over 22 amino acids. Germline CDR1 reads KGHDR; CDR2 reads SFDVKD. CDR3 nucleotides: TGTGCCACCAGTGATTTAACAGGGGGCCTAGCGGGAGGCCCTAACACCTACAATGAGCAGTTCTTC. It translates to CATSDLTGGLAGGPNTYNEQFF.

The chain uses TRBV2 and TRBJ1-1, with D possibly being TRBD1 (6 bases). Germline V gene data show CDR1 as SNHLY and CDR2 as FYNNEI. This CDR3 has 15 amino acids. Trimming shortened V by 4 bases and J by 5 bases, and 17 bases separated the two germline ends. CDR3 bases: TGTGCCAGCAGTGGAGGCAGGGGACCCGAAACTGAAGCTTTCTTT. It is translated as CASSGGRGPETEAFF.

The V gene is TRBV5-1, the J gene TRBJ2-1, with D perhaps matching TRBD2 (6 bases). The CDR3 consists of 14 residues. Trimming took off 5 bases at V and 0 bases at J, with 9 bases between the two ends. In germline, CDR1 is SGHRS, CDR2 YFSETQ. As DNA, the CDR3 is TGCGCCAGCAGTAGGGACTTCTCCTACAATGAGCAGTTCTTC. Its translation: CASSRDFSYNEQFF.

The chain recombines TRBV5-6 with TRBJ1-4, with 10 bases aligning to TRBD1. The V segment lost 4 bases and the J segment 8 bases; nucleotides outside the gene matches: 8. The CDR3 covers 15 residues. CDR1 SGHDT and CDR2 YYEEEE come from the germline V gene. CDR3 protein: CASSTGTGEGEKLFF. The CDR3 DNA reads as TGTGCCAGCAGCACCGGGACAGGGGAAGGAGAAAAACTGTTTTTT.

The chain links TRBV5-4 to TRBJ2-5; 12 bases fit TRBD1. CDR1 is SGHNT, CDR2 YYREEE, per germline (reference sequence). After removal of 4 bases from V and 3 bases from J, the junction contained 7 bases not matched to a gene. The CDR3 runs 16 residues. The DNA for the CDR3 is TGTGCCAGCAGCCCGGGACAGGGGGCTGGGGAAGAGACCCAGTACTTC. Translated, it gives CASSPGQGAGEETQYF.

As for this clone: At the DNA level, this CDR3 is encoded by other sequences in the same sample as well. The rearrangement uses TRBV10-3 and TRBJ2-1; TRBD2 agrees at 11 bases. With V trimmed by 5 bases and J by 3 bases, 3 bases remained unmatched. Germline loops: CDR1 ENHRY, CDR2 SYGVKD. The CDR3 totals 15 residues. The CDR3: CAISSGTSGYNEQFF. For the CDR3, the DNA is TGTGCCATCAGTTCCGGGACTAGCGGCTACAATGAGCAGTTCTTC.

The CDR3 DNA reads TGTGCCAGCAGCCGATCGGGACAAGTGAACACTGAAGCTTTCTTT. As protein: CASSRSGQVNTEAFF. V and J are TRBV7-6 and TRBJ1-1; tentative D call: TRBD1 (6 bases). Trimming stripped 5 bases from V and 0 bases from J, with 13 bases between. Germline V CDR1 and CDR2: SGHVS, FNYEAQ. This CDR3 is built from 15 residues.

This clone was seen only once. V usage is TRBV6-1 and J usage is TRBJ1-1; no reliable D call. This CDR3 is 14 amino acids long. The germline V and J ends were trimmed by 2 bases and 6 bases, with 13 bases remaining between them. Germline CDR1 MNHNS, CDR2 SASEGT. CDR3: CASSERRVLAEAFF. In DNA, the CDR3 is TGTGCCAGCAGTGAAAGGAGGGTATTGGCTGAAGCTTTCTTT.

The chain uses TRBV9 and TRBJ1-6; 10 bases are a match to TRBD1. The V gene end was trimmed by 0 bases and the J gene end by 7 bases; junction bases not matched to a gene: 7. This CDR3 is built from 17 residues. The germline gives CDR1 SGDLS, CDR2 YYNGEE. In DNA, the CDR3 is TGTGCCAGCAGCGTAGATCGGGACAGGGGCATCAATTCACCCCTCCACTTT. Translated: CASSVDRDRGINSPLHF. The complete variable domain, with remaining parts taken from reference TRBV9 and TRBJ1-6, reads DSGVTQTPKHLITATGQRVTLRCSPRSGDLSVYWYQQSLDQGLQFLIQYYNGEERAKGNILERFSAQQFPDLHSELNLSSLELGDSALYFCASSVDRDRGINSPLHFGNGTRLTVT.

J is TRBJ2-1 and V is TRBV7-7; TRBD1 agrees at 8 bases. V gave up 5 bases and J gave up 10 bases; unmatched junction bases: 7. The CDR3 runs 13 residues. Germline CDR1 SSHAT, CDR2 FNYEAQ (reference sequence). In nucleotides, the CDR3 is TGTGCCAGCAGCGTATCCGGACAGGGCGAGCAGTTCTTC. It encodes CASSVSGQGEQFF.

The gene calls are TRBV6-5 and TRBJ1-4; TRBD1 is a possible D gene (5 bases). Looked up from germline, CDR1 is MNHEY and CDR2 is SVGAGI. The CDR3 sequence is 14 residues long. Trimming pared 4 bases from V and 8 bases from J, leaving 14 bases between. The CDR3: CASSSTGTPEKLFF. The DNA of the CDR3 is TGTGCCAGCAGTTCAACGGGGACTCCCGAAAAACTGTTTTTT.

This clone has a single count. The chain links TRBV28 to TRBJ1-1; 8 bases are a match to TRBD1. With 8 bases clipped from V and 5 bases from J, the junction kept 10 bases outside the gene matches. In germline, CDR1 is MDHEN, CDR2 SYDVKM. The CDR3 contains 14 residues. The CDR3 spells CASFYHRGGTEAFF. The CDR3 nucleotides read TGTGCCAGCTTTTATCACAGGGGGGGAACTGAAGCTTTCTTT.

The chain joins TRBV5-4 to TRBJ1-4; D possibly corresponds to TRBD1 (5 bases). V was clipped by 2 bases and J by 8 bases, with 16 bases between them. Germline V CDR1 and CDR2: SGHNT, YYREEE (reference sequence). The CDR3 extends over 15 amino acids. The CDR3 sequence: CASSLYQGGGEKLFF. CDR3 nucleotide sequence: TGTGCCAGCAGCTTATATCAGGGTGGTGGCGAAAAACTGTTTTTT.

The chain couples TRBV7-2 to TRBJ2-3; no clear D. The CDR3 is 15 amino acids. In germline, CDR1 is SGHTA, CDR2 FQGNSA. V was trimmed by 3 bases and J by 1 base, leaving 11 bases between them. The CDR3, as DNA: TGTGCCAGCAGCTTCGCAGCGACCCGCACAGATACGCAGTATTTT. As protein: CASSFAATRTDTQYF.